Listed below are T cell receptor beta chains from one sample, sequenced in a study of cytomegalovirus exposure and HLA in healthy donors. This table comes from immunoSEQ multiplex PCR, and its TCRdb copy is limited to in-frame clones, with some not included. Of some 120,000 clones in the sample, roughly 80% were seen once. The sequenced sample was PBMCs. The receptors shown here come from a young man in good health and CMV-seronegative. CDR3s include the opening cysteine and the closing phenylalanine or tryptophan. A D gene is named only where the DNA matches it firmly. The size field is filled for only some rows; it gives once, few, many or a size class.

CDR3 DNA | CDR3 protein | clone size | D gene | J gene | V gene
TGTGCCAGCAGCTTGGGGACAGAACTCATGCTTGACGAGCAGTACTTC | CASSLGTELMLDEQYF | once | TRBD1 | TRBJ2-7 | TRBV11-2
TGTGCCAGCAGTTTCAGTACACCCTACGAGCAGTACTTC | CASSFSTPYEQYF | . | . | TRBJ2-7 | TRBV28
TGCGCCAGCAGCTTGGGAGCGGGGGTCGGCACAGATACGCAGTATTTT | CASSLGAGVGTDTQYF | . | TRBD2 | TRBJ2-3 | TRBV5-1
TGTGCCAGTAGTATGGAGAGGAGCAGTTACAATGAGCAGTTCTTC | CASSMERSSYNEQFF | . | . | TRBJ2-1 | TRBV19
TGTGCCAGCAGCCAAGACTCTTCCTATGGCTACACCTTC | CASSQDSSYGYTF | . | . | TRBJ1-2 | TRBV14
TGTGCCAGCAGTCCCAGGCCCGTTAGCAATCAGCCCCAGCATTTT | CASSPRPVSNQPQHF | . | . | TRBJ1-5 | TRBV6-1
TGTGCCAGCAGCTCCGTATCACAGGGCACCGGGGAGCTGTTTTTT | CASSSVSQGTGELFF | once | . | TRBJ2-2 | TRBV7-7
TGTGCCAGCAGCCCGACAGGGGGCTATTCACCCCTCCACTTT | CASSPTGGYSPLHF | . | TRBD1 | TRBJ1-6 | TRBV6-4
TGTGCCAGCAGAGGGACTAGCGGCACCGGGGAGCTGTTTTTT | CASRGTSGTGELFF | . | TRBD2 | TRBJ2-2 | TRBV28
TGTGCCAGCAGCCCCCCTCGGGGGGGCCAAGAGACCCAGTACTTC | CASSPPRGGQETQYF | . | TRBD2 | TRBJ2-5 | TRBV5-8
TGTGCCAGCAGTTTCGGACAGGCTAATGAAAAACTGTTTTTT | CASSFGQANEKLFF | . | TRBD1 | TRBJ1-4 | TRBV28
TGTGCCAGCAGCTTGGGACAGAACACCGGGGAGCTGTTTTTT | CASSLGQNTGELFF | . | . | TRBJ2-2 | TRBV7-9
TGTGCCAGCAGCTACGGGACACCGGGCGGGGAGCTGTTTTTT | CASSYGTPGGELFF | . | . | TRBJ2-2 | TRBV7-9
TGTGCCAGCAGCATAAGGACAGGGAATATATATAGGTTGAGCAATCAGCCCCAGCATTTT | CASSIRTGNIYRLSNQPQHF | . | . | TRBJ1-5 | TRBV21-1
TGTGCCTGGAGCTTGGGGGGAACGAAGTTTTTT | CAWSLGGTKFF | once | . | TRBJ1-4 | TRBV30
TGTGCCAGCAGCCAAGATCTTTCCTCCGTTGGGACAAGCACAGATACGCAGTATTTT | CASSQDLSSVGTSTDTQYF | . | . | TRBJ2-3 | TRBV4-2
TGTTCCAGCAGCCTCACGGGTAATGAGCAGTTCTTC | CSSSLTGNEQFF | . | . | TRBJ2-1 | TRBV7-9
TGTGCCAGCAGGCGGACAGGGACTTCGAACACTGAAGCTTTCTTT | CASRRTGTSNTEAFF | . | TRBD1 | TRBJ1-1 | TRBV11-1
TGTGCCAGCAGTTTACCTGACATGTTCTACGAGCAGTACTTC | CASSLPDMFYEQYF | once | . | TRBJ2-7 | TRBV28
TGTGCCAGCTCCTCGTACCAAGAGACCCAGTACTTC | CASSSYQETQYF | . | . | TRBJ2-5 | TRBV18
TGTGCCAGTAGTTCTCATGTCGGTGGCGAGCAGTACTTC | CASSSHVGGEQYF | . | . | TRBJ2-7 | TRBV19
TGCAGTGCAAATCGGGAGGGCACGCAGTATTTT | CSANREGTQYF | . | TRBD2 | TRBJ2-3 | TRBV20-1
TGTGCCAGCAGCTCGGTGGAGGGGGCGGGTAAGACCCAGTACTTC | CASSSVEGAGKTQYF | . | . | TRBJ2-5 | TRBV7-2
TGCGCCAGCAGTGAGATCATTCGACAGGCGCTTAATCAGCCCCAGCATTTT | CASSEIIRQALNQPQHF | . | . | TRBJ1-5 | TRBV10-2
TGTGCCAGCCGCCAGAGCAATCAGCCCCAGCATTTT | CASRQSNQPQHF | . | . | TRBJ1-5 | TRBV28
TGTGCCAGCAGCTTCGGGGGGTCCAATCAGCCCCAGCATTTT | CASSFGGSNQPQHF | once | . | TRBJ1-5 | TRBV27
TGCAGCGTTAGGGGGACTGGGGGGGATGAGCAGTTCTTC | CSVRGTGGDEQFF | . | . | TRBJ2-1 | TRBV29-1
TGTGCCAGCAGTCTCGGACTAGCGGGGAAGAATGAGCAGTTCTTC | CASSLGLAGKNEQFF | . | TRBD2 | TRBJ2-1 | TRBV6-5
TGTGCCAGCAGCCTCCTCGGTGGCAATCAGCCCCAGCATTTT | CASSLLGGNQPQHF | . | . | TRBJ1-5 | TRBV7-9
TGTGCCAGCAGTTTACCCAGCCTAGCCTACGAGCAGTACTTC | CASSLPSLAYEQYF | . | . | TRBJ2-7 | TRBV28
TGTGCCAGTAGTATCTTCGCTAGCGGGGGAGACACAGATACGCAGTATTTT | CASSIFASGGDTDTQYF | once | TRBD2 | TRBJ2-3 | TRBV19
TGTGCCAGCAGCAAATCTGGCAGCACAGATACGCAGTATTTT | CASSKSGSTDTQYF | . | . | TRBJ2-3 | TRBV21-1
TGTGCCAGCAGTTTTAGCCCCCCGGGACAGGGGAAAGAGTCCTATAATTCACCCCTCCACTTT | CASSFSPPGQGKESYNSPLHF | once | TRBD1 | TRBJ1-6 | TRBV28
TGTGCCAGCAGCCGACAGGGAGTTTGGAACACTGAAGCTTTCTTT | CASSRQGVWNTEAFF | . | TRBD1 | TRBJ1-1 | TRBV7-9
TGTGCCAGCAGCAAAGTACCTAGCGGGGATGTCGGCACAGATACGCAGTATTTT | CASSKVPSGDVGTDTQYF | . | . | TRBJ2-3 | TRBV21-1
TGTGCCAGCAGTTTATGGACAGGGGGCGCCAATAACTATGGCTACACCTTC | CASSLWTGGANNYGYTF | . | TRBD1 | TRBJ1-2 | TRBV27
TGTGCCAGCAGCTTAGCGGGGGCCCCCCAGCATTTT | CASSLAGAPQHF | . | . | TRBJ1-5 | TRBV7-2
TGCGCCAGCAGCATGGGGGCTAGCGGGAGCATGAACACCGGGGAGCTGTTTTTT | CASSMGASGSMNTGELFF | . | TRBD2 | TRBJ2-2 | TRBV5-1
TGTGCCAGCAGCTACCTGGAGGGCCCCTACGAGCAGTACTTC | CASSYLEGPYEQYF | few | . | TRBJ2-7 | TRBV7-2
TGTGCCAGCAGTTTTTTACAGGGTTACGAGCAGTACTTC | CASSFLQGYEQYF | . | . | TRBJ2-7 | TRBV28
TGTGCCATCAGCCGGGACAGCTCCTACGAGCAGTACTTC | CAISRDSSYEQYF | . | TRBD1 | TRBJ2-7 | TRBV10-3
TGTGCCAGCAGCGTAAACGGGCGGGGGGGAGGTGAGCAGTTCTTC | CASSVNGRGGGEQFF | once | TRBD2 | TRBJ2-1 | TRBV9
TGCAGCGTCGTAAGGGACTTCAGCTCCTACGAGCAGTACTTC | CSVVRDFSSYEQYF | . | . | TRBJ2-7 | TRBV29-1
TGTGCCAGCAGCAAAGAGCGGACAGGGGGCACAGATACGCAGTATTTT | CASSKERTGGTDTQYF | . | . | TRBJ2-3 | TRBV21-1
TGTGCCAGCAGCTTAGACAGTAGCACAGATACGCAGTATTTT | CASSLDSSTDTQYF | . | . | TRBJ2-3 | TRBV7-2